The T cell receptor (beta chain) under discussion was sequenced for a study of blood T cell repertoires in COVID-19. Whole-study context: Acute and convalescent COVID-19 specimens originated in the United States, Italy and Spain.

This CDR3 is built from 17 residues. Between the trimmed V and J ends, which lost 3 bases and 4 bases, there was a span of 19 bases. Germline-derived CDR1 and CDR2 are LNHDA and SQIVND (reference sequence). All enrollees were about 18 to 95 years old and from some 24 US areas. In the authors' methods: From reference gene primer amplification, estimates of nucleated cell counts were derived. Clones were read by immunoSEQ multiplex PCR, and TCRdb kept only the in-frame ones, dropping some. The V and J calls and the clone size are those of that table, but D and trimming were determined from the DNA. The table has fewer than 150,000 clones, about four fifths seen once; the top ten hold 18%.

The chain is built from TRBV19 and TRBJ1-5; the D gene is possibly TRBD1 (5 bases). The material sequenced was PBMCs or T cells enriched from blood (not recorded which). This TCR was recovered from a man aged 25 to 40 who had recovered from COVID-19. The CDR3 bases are TGTGCCAGTAGTATTACCCCGGGGGTCGGGCCAAATCAGCCCCAGCATTTT. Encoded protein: CASSITPGVGPNQPQHF. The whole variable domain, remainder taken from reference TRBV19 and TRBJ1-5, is DGGITQSPKYLFRKEGQNVTLSCEQNLNHDAMYWYRQDPGQGLRLIYYSQIVNDFQKGDIAEGYSVSREKKESFPLTVTSAQKNPTAFYLCASSITPGVGPNQPQHFGDGTRLSIL.